This T cell receptor beta chain was captured in a study of blood T cell repertoires in COVID-19. Study background: Samples came from the United States, Italy and Spain, spanning acute and convalescent COVID-19. In each case, the material was cDNA or gDNA derived from T cells, B-cell-depleted T cells, or PBMCs.

V shed 0 bases, J shed 7 bases, and the junction held 7 bases outside the gene matches. Germline lookup yields CDR1 LGHNA and CDR2 YNFKEQ. This CDR3 is 15 amino acids long. Seattle cases were enrolled at active infection and followed longitudinally. Authors' methods: Amplified reference gene primers provided the basis for estimating nucleated cell counts. Generated by immunoSEQ multiplex PCR, the TCRdb table keeps only in-frame clones and is missing some. From that table come the V and J calls and clone size; the DNA was used to work out D and trimming. The data hold 70,000 to 100,000 clones, with roughly 85% observed a single time.

Sequencing used peripheral blood. This rearrangement joins TRBV4-2 to TRBJ2-7; 9 nucleotides line up with TRBD2. The TCR originated in a woman aged 60-70 years with COVID-19, enrolled during active disease. The CDR3 loop reads CASSQEAGGRREQYF. CDR3 coding DNA: TGTGCCAGCAGCCAAGAGGCGGGGGGGCGACGGGAGCAGTACTTC.